This passage covers 15 T cell receptor beta chains from one sample sequenced in a study of blood T cells in healthy people across ages. Primers used in a second PCR of about 6 to 12 cycles were a sample-barcoded 5' primer and a J-beta primer mix. TCRdb re-called the 5' RACE reads with MiXCR, one entry per CDR3 protein. The data hold 750,000 to 850,000 distinct CDR3 sequences, with roughly 25% observed a single time. These same data were also listed under a study on T cells of mothers and their children.

The sequencing input was blood. The origin of the receptors is a boy younger than 18 in good health.

The chain carries TRBV7-3 and TRBJ1-2; 7 nucleotides agree with TRBD1. The germline V gene has CDR1 SGHTA and CDR2 FQGTGA. The ends lost 5 bases at V and 3 bases at J; junction bases unmatched: 6. The CDR3 covers 14 residues. The CDR3 DNA follows: TGTGCCAGCAGCCTTTCCGGGACAGACTATGGCTACACCTTC. Amino acid sequence: CASSLSGTDYGYTF.

In this sample, this clonotype turned up a few times. V is TRBV4-1 and J is TRBJ1-5; TRBD1 agrees at 7 bases. Trimming removed 4 bases from V and 3 bases from J; junction bases left unmatched: 9. This CDR3 region has 16 residues. Per germline, CDR1 MGHRA and CDR2 YSYEKL. CDR3 region: CASSRTDRAFNQPQHF. The CDR3 DNA sequence: TGCGCCAGCAGCCGCACCGACAGGGCTTTCAATCAGCCCCAGCATTTT.

By share, this clonotype counts as medium-sized (0.01 to 0.1%). The V call is TRBV11-2, the J call TRBJ2-2; TRBD1 is a possible D gene (6 bases). This CDR3 has 15 residues. Trimming shortened V by 5 bases and J by 4 bases, and 14 bases separated the two germline ends. In germline, CDR1 is SGHAT, CDR2 FQNNGV. DNA for the CDR3: TGTGCCAGCAGCCGGGGACACTCGGGCACCGGGGAGCTGTTTTTT. Translating gives CASSRGHSGTGELFF.

This clonotype turned up a few times. The rearrangement joins TRBV11-2 to TRBJ1-1, with D hard to call. With 5 bases removed from V and 0 bases from J, the gap between germline ends came to 7 bases. Germline assignment: CDR1 SGHAT and CDR2 FQNNGV. The CDR3 sequence is 13 residues long. The CDR3 here is CASSRKMNTEAFF. The CDR3 DNA is TGTGCCAGCAGCCGCAAGATGAACACTGAAGCTTTCTTT.

The chain links TRBV4-1 to TRBJ2-1; TRBD2 matches 7 bases. CDR3 length: 15 amino acids. CDR1 is MGHRA and CDR2 is YSYEKL in the germline V gene. With V trimmed by 0 bases and J by 3 bases, 2 bases remained unmatched. The chain's CDR3 is CASSQERDYYNEQFF. The CDR3 nucleotides read TGCGCCAGCAGCCAAGAGCGGGACTACTACAATGAGCAGTTCTTC.

This clonotype was detected a few times. An end of the junction does not agree with germline; a read error may underlie this. The V gene is TRBV7-9, the J gene TRBJ2-7; 9 bases fit TRBD1. This CDR3 comprises 13 residues. Per germline, CDR1 SEHNR and CDR2 FQNEAQ (reference sequence). The CDR3 nucleotides read TGTGCCAGCAGCGCACGGACAGGGGTCGAGCAGCACTTC. Translation: CASSARTGVEQHF.

The rearrangement links TRBV30 to TRBJ1-1; D ambiguous. CDR1 is GTSNPN, CDR2 SVGIG, per germline (reference sequence). The CDR3 sequence is 14 residues long. The V end was cut by 3 bases, the J end by 0 bases, with 11 bases between. The CDR3 nucleotides read TGTGCCTGGAGGTTTGGGCACCTGAACACTGAAGCTTTCTTT. This encodes CAWRFGHLNTEAFF.

The rearrangement joins TRBV7-2 to TRBJ2-3, with 9 bases matching TRBD2. Looked up from germline, CDR1 is SGHTA and CDR2 is FQGNSA. The CDR3 is 17 residues long. With V trimmed by 6 bases and J by 1 base, 11 bases remained unmatched. The DNA for the CDR3 is TGTGCCAGCAGAGAGACTAGCGGCCTTCTCGGCACAGATACGCAGTATTTT. This gives the protein CASRETSGLLGTDTQYF.

The chain recombines TRBV29-1 with TRBJ2-1, with TRBD1 matching 7 bases. After removal of 7 bases from V and 4 bases from J, the junction contained 7 bases not matched to a gene. The CDR3 loop spans 13 amino acids. Germline CDR1 and CDR2: SQVTM and ANQGSEA. In nucleotides, the CDR3 is TGCAGCGGAGGGACAGAAGTTTACAATGAGCAGTTCTTC. It codes for CSGGTEVYNEQFF.

This clonotype turned up a few times. The chain joins TRBV23-1 to TRBJ1-5; D is perhaps TRBD1 (5 bases). TRBV23-1 is designated an ORF whose function remains uncertain. The CDR3 is 12 residues long. The V end lost 4 bases, the J end lost 7 bases, and 8 bases lay between the germline ends. In nucleotides, the CDR3 is TGCGCCAGCAGTCGGGGCGGGCAGCCCCAGCATTTT. Protein product: CASSRGGQPQHF.

Comment on this clonotype: One junction end disagrees with the germline gene, perhaps due to a read error. The chain combines TRBV5-1 with TRBJ2-6, with D possibly being TRBD1 (5 bases). The CDR3 is 17 residues long. Germline V lookup: CDR1 SGHRS, CDR2 YFSETQ. CDR3 bases: TGCGCCAGCAGCTTCTTCCCTTCGGAGTCTGGGGCCTACGTCCTGACTTTC. This translates into CASSFFPSESGAYVLTF.

This clonotype was seen only a few times. The DNA of the CDR3 is TGTGCCAGCAGCTCTCCTGGGACAGGGGACTACGAGCAGTACTTC. Its translation is CASSSPGTGDYEQYF. This rearrangement joins TRBV7-2 to TRBJ2-7; 10 positions agree with TRBD1. The CDR3 runs 15 residues. V dropped 4 bases and J dropped 3; count of bases not matched to a gene: 6. Germline V gene sequence: CDR1 SGHTA, CDR2 FQGNSA.

In this sample, this clonotype turned up a few times. The junction and the germline gene differ at one end; a read error may be behind it. The gene calls are TRBV6-5 and TRBJ2-5; the D is unclear. The last part of the DNA fits TRBJ2-7 better; the J call may be wrong. The CDR3 spans 13 residues. Germline CDR1 is MNHEY and CDR2 is SVGAGI. The CDR3 nucleotides read TGCGCCAGCTCCCGGCTGACATCCTACGAGCAGTACTTC. Translating gives CASSRLTSYEQYF.

The V gene is TRBV18, the J gene TRBJ1-1; D possibly corresponds to TRBD1 (6 bases). This CDR3 is 16 amino acids long. Germline V gene sequence: CDR1 KGHSH, CDR2 LQKENI. Trimming removed 0 bases from V and 4 bases from J, with 15 bases in between. The CDR3 nucleotides are TGTGCCAGCTCACCACCGGGGGCTGGTGGGTTCACTGAAGCTTTCTTT. Translation: CASSPPGAGGFTEAFF.

The J gene is TRBJ2-7, the V gene TRBV20-1; the D is unclear. The CDR3 length is 14 residues. V shed 5 bases and J shed 0 bases, with 14 bases lying between them. Germline CDR1 reads DFQATT; CDR2 reads SNEGSKA (reference sequence). The CDR3 here is CSAESEISSYEQYF. CDR3 nucleotides: TGCAGTGCTGAATCGGAGATTAGCTCCTACGAGCAGTACTTC.